The present T cell receptor (beta chain) was sequenced within a study of low-dose radiotherapy and immunotherapy resistance in tumors. Primers targeting TRAV and TRBV primed first-strand cDNA, covering alpha and beta chains. For amplifying TCRs, the PCR ran for roughly 20 cycles with Phusion, which was used together with a constant-region primer and the adapter on the V primers. In vitro transcription amplified the mRNA that had been isolated. TCRdb reprocessed the reads with MiXCR, giving one entry per CDR3 protein. The sample holds some 94,000 distinct CDR3 sequences, 20% to 25% seen once. This clonotype has a count of ten or more. Germline V CDR1 and CDR2: MNHEY, SMNVEV (reference sequence). With V trimmed by 5 bases and J by 4 bases, 4 bases remained unmatched. The CDR3 is 14 amino acids. Time point indicated: after trial treatment. As to treatment: LDRT plus nivolumab, ipilimumab, low-dose cyclophosphamide and aspirin (RACIN trial).

This chain joins TRBV27 and TRBJ1-2; 10 nucleotides line up with TRBD1. The specimen comprised PBMCs, sampled after low-dose radiotherapy plus immunotherapy. The clonotype originates from a female donor with ovarian cancer. CDR3 protein: CASSRQGAGYGYTF. Written as DNA, the CDR3 is TGTGCCAGCAGTAGACAGGGGGCAGGCTATGGCTACACCTTC.